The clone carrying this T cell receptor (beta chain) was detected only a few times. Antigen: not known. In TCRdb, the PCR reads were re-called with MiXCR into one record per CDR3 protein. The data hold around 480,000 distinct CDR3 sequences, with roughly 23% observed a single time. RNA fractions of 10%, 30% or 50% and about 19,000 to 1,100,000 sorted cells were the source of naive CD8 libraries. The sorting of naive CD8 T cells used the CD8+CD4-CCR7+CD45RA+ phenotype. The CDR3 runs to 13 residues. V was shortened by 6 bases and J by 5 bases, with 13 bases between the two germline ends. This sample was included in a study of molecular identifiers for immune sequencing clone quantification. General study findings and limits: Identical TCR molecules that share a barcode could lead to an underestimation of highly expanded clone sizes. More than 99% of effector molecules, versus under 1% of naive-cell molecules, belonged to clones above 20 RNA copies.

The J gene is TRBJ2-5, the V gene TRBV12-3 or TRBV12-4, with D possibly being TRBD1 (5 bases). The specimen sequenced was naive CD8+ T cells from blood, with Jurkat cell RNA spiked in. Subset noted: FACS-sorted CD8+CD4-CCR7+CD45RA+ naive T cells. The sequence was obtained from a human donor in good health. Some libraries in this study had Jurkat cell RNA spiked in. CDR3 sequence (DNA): TGTGCCAGCAGCCTTACAGGTTGGGAGACCCAGTACTTC. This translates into CASSLTGWETQYF.